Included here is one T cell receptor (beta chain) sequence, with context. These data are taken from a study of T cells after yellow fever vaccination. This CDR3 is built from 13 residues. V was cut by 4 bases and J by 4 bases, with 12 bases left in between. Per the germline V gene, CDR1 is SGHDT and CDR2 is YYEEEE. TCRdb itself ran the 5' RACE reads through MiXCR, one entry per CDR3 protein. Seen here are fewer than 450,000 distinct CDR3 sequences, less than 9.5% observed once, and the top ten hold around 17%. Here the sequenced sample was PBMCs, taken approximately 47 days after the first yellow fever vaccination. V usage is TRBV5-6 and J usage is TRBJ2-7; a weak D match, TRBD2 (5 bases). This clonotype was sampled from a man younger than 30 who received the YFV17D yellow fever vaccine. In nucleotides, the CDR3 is TGTGCCAGCAGCCCGAGGAGGTCGTACGAGCAGTACTTC. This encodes CASSPRRSYEQYF. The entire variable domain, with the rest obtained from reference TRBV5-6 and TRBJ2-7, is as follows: DAGVTQSPTHLIKTRGQQVTLRCSPKSGHDTVSWYQQALGQGPQFIFQYYEEEERQRGNFPDRFSGHQFPNYSSELNVNALLLGDSALYLCASSPRRSYEQYFGPGTRLTVT.